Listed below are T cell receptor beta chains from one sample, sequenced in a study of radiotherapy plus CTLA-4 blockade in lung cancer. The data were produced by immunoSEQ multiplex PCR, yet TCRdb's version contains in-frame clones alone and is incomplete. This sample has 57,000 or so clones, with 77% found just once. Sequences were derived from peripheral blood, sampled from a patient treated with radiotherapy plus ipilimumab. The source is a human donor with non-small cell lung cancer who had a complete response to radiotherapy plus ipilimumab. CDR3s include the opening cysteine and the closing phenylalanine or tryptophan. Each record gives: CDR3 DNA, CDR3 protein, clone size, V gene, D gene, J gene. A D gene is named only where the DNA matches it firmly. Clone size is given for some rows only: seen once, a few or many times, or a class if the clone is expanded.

DNA: TGCGCCAGCAGCCAAGAAAGCAGCGCTAGCAATCAGCCCCAGCATTTT; CDR3: CASSQESSASNQPQHF; size: .; V: TRBV4-1; D: .; J: TRBJ1-5
DNA: TGTGCCAGCAGCTTAGGGACAGGGGGGCTGGCACCCCTCCACTTT; CDR3: CASSLGTGGLAPLHF; size: .; V: TRBV5-5; D: TRBD1; J: TRBJ1-6
DNA: TGTGCCAGCAAACAACAGGGGAGCACAGATACGCAGTATTTT; CDR3: CASKQQGSTDTQYF; size: .; V: TRBV7-2; D: TRBD1; J: TRBJ2-3
DNA: TGTGCCAGCAGCTTAGGCGAGGAGACCCAGTACTTC; CDR3: CASSLGEETQYF; size: few; V: TRBV7-9; D: .; J: TRBJ2-5
DNA: TGTGCCATCAGTGAGTCACGGGGGTCCTCACGGGGTGAGCAGTTCTTC; CDR3: CAISESRGSSRGEQFF; size: once; V: TRBV10-3; D: .; J: TRBJ2-1
DNA: TGTGCCAGCACCTCGACTAGCAAATTTGACAATGAGCAGTTCTTC; CDR3: CASTSTSKFDNEQFF; size: .; V: TRBV6-5; D: TRBD2; J: TRBJ2-1
DNA: TGTGCCAGCAAGGGGACAGGGGACGGCTACACCTTC; CDR3: CASKGTGDGYTF; size: .; V: TRBV2; D: TRBD1; J: TRBJ1-2
DNA: TGTGCCACCAGCCCTCCCGGGGGGCTCCATGGAAACACCATATATTTT; CDR3: CATSPPGGLHGNTIYF; size: few; V: TRBV15; D: .; J: TRBJ1-3
DNA: TGTGCCAGCAGCTTCCCCGCTCTCTTGCGTGAACTGTTTTTT; CDR3: CASSFPALLRELFF; size: few; V: TRBV5-8; D: .; J: TRBJ1-4
DNA: TGTGCCAGCAGCCAAGAGACTAGCGGAGGGGAGACCCAGTACTTC; CDR3: CASSQETSGGETQYF; size: .; V: TRBV4-2; D: TRBD2; J: TRBJ2-5
DNA: TGTGCCAGCAGCCCCGGCGGCAGCACAGATACGCAGTATTTT; CDR3: CASSPGGSTDTQYF; size: few; V: TRBV4-2; D: .; J: TRBJ2-3
DNA: TGTGCCAGCAGATCCAGGGTGATGCACTCTGGCTACACCTTC; CDR3: CASRSRVMHSGYTF; size: .; V: TRBV7-9; D: .; J: TRBJ1-2
DNA: TGTGCCAGCTCACGTACGACAGCCTTGAACACTGAAGCTTTCTTT; CDR3: CASSRTTALNTEAFF; size: .; V: TRBV18; D: .; J: TRBJ1-1
DNA: TGTGCCAGCAGTTTGACAGGGAGAAATACGCAGTATTTT; CDR3: CASSLTGRNTQYF; size: .; V: TRBV28; D: TRBD1; J: TRBJ2-3
DNA: TGTGCCAGCAGTTTAGGCAACCAAGAGACCCAGTACTTC; CDR3: CASSLGNQETQYF; size: .; V: TRBV28; D: .; J: TRBJ2-5
DNA: TGTGCCAGCAGTTCCGGGACTTTCAATGAGCAGTTCTTC; CDR3: CASSSGTFNEQFF; size: .; V: TRBV6-5; D: .; J: TRBJ2-1
DNA: TGTGCCTGGAGTGCTGGACAGGGCGTCGGAGATACGCAGTATTTT; CDR3: CAWSAGQGVGDTQYF; size: .; V: TRBV30; D: TRBD1; J: TRBJ2-3
DNA: TGTGCCAGCCAGTCTAGCGGGGCTTACAATGAGCAGTTCTTC; CDR3: CASQSSGAYNEQFF; size: .; V: TRBV18; D: TRBD2; J: TRBJ2-1